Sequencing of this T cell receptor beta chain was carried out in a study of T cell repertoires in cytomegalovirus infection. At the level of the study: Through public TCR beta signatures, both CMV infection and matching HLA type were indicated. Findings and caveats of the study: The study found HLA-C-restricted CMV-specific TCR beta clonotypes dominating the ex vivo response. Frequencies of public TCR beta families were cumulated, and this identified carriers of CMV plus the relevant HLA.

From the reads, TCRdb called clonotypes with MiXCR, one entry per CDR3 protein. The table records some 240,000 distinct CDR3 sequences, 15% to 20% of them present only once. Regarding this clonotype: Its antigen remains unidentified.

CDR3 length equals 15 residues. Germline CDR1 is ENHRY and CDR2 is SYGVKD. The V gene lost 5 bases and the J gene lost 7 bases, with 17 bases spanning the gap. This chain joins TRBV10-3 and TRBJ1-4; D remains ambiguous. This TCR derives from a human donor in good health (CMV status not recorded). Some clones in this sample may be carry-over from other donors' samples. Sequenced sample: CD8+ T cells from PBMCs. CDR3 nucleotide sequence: TGTGCCATCAGTAACTCACCGGAAGGACCTGAAAAACTGTTTTTT. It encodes CAISNSPEGPEKLFF.